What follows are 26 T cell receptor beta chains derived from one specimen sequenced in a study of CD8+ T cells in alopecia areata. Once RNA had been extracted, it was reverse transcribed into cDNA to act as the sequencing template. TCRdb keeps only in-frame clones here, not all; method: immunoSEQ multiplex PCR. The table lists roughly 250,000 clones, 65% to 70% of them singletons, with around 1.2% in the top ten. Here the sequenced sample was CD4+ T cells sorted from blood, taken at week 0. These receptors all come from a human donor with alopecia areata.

CDR3 in amino acids: CASSGSSSYNEQFF. For the CDR3, the DNA is TGTGCCAGCAGCGGGAGTAGCTCCTACAATGAGCAGTTCTTC. The chain links TRBV9 to TRBJ2-1; no reliable D call. Germline CDR1 and CDR2: SGDLS and YYNGEE. Trimming took 3 bases from V and 0 from J, leaving 7 bases between them. This CDR3 is 14 amino acids long.

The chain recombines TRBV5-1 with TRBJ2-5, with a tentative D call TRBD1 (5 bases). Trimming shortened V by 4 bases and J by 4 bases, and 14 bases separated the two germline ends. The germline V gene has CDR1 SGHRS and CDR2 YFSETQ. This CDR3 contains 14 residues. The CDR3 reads CASSPNQGGETQYF. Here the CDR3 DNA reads TGCGCCAGCAGCCCAAATCAGGGTGGAGAGACCCAGTACTTC.

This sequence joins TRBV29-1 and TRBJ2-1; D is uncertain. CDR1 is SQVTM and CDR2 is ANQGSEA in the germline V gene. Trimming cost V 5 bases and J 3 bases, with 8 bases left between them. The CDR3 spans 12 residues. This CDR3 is CSVRSVYNEQFF. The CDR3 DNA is TGCAGCGTTCGGTCCGTCTACAATGAGCAGTTCTTC.

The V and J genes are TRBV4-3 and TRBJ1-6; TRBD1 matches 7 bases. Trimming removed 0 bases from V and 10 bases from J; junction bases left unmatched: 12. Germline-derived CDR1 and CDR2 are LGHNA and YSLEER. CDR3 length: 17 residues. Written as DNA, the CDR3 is TGCGCCAGCAGCCAAGAACCGACAGGGATTAATAGGTCACCCCTCCACTTT. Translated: CASSQEPTGINRSPLHF.

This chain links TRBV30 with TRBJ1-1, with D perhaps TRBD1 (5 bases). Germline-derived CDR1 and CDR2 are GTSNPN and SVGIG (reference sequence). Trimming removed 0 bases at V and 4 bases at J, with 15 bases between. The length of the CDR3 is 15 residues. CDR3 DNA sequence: TGTGCCTGGAGTGTCTACCCCAAGGGGAGCACTGAAGCTTTCTTT. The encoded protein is CAWSVYPKGSTEAFF. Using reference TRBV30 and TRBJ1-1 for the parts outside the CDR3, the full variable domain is SQTIHQWPATLVQPVGSPLSLECTVEGTSNPNLYWYRQAAGRGLQLLFYSVGIGQISSEVPQNLSASRPQDRQFILSSKKLLLSDSGFYLCAWSVYPKGSTEAFFGQGTRLTVV.

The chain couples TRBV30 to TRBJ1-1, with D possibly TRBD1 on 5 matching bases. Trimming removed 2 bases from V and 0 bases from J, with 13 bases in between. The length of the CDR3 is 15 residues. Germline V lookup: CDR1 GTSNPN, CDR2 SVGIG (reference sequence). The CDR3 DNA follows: TGTGCCTGGAGTTCCGGGACCCCAGTGAACACTGAAGCTTTCTTT. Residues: CAWSSGTPVNTEAFF.

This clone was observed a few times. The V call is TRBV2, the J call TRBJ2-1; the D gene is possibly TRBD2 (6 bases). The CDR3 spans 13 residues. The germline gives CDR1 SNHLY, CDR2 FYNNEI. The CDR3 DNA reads TGTGGAGCGGGCAGGGACGCCTACAATGAGCAGTTCTTC. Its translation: CGAGRDAYNEQFF.

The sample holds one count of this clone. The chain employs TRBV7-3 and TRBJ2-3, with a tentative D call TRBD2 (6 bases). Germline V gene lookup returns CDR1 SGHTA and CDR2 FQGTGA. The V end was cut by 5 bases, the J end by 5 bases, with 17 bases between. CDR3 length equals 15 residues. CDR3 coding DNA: TGTGCCAGCAGCCCCCCAGGAGCGGGCCAAGATACGCAGTATTTT. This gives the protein CASSPPGAGQDTQYF.

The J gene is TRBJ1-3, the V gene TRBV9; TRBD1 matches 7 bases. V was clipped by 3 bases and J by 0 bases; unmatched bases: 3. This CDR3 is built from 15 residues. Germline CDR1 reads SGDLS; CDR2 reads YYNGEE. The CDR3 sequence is CASSDRGSSGNTIYF. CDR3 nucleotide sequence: TGTGCCAGCAGCGACAGGGGTTCCTCTGGAAACACCATATATTTT.

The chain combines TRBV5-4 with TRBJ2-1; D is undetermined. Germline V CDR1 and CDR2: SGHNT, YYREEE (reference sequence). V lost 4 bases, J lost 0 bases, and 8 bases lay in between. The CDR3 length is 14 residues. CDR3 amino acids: CASSPETSYNEQFF. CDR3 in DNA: TGTGCCAGCAGCCCGGAAACCTCCTACAATGAGCAGTTCTTC. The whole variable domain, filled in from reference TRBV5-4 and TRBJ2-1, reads ETGVTQSPTHLIKTRGQQVTLRCSSQSGHNTVSWYQQALGQGPQFIFQYYREEENGRGNFPPRFSGLQFPNYSSELNVNALELDDSALYLCASSPETSYNEQFFGPGTRLTVL.

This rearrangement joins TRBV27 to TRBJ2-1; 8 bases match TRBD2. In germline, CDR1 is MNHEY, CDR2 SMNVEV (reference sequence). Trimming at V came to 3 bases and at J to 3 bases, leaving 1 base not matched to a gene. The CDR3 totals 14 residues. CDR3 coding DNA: TGTGCCAGCAGTTTGGGACTAGTCTACAATGAGCAGTTCTTC. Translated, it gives CASSLGLVYNEQFF.

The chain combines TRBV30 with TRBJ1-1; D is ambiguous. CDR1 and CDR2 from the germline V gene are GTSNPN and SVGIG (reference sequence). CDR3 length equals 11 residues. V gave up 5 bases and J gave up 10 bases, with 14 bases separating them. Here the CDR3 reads CAWDPGTGAFF. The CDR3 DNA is TGTGCCTGGGACCCCGGAACCGGAGCTTTCTTT.

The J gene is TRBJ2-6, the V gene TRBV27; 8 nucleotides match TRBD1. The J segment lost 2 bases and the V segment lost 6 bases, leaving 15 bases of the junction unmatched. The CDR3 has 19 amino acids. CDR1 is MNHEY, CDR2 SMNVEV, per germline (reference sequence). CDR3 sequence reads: CASSTGQGLKIAGANVLTF. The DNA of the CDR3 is TGTGCCAGCAGCACTGGACAGGGCCTAAAGATAGCTGGGGCCAACGTCCTGACTTTC. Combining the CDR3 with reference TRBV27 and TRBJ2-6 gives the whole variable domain EAQVTQNPRYLITVTGKKLTVTCSQNMNHEYMSWYRQDPGLGLRQIYYSMNVEVTDKGDVPEGYKVSRKEKRNFPLILESPSPNQTSLYFCASSTGQGLKIAGANVLTFGAGSRLTVL.

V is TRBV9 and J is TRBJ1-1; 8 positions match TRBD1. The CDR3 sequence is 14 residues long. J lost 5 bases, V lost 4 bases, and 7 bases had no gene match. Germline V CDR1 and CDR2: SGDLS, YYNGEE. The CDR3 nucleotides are TGTGCCAGCAGCCCAAGGGACAGGAGGACTGAAGCTTTCTTT. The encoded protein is CASSPRDRRTEAFF.

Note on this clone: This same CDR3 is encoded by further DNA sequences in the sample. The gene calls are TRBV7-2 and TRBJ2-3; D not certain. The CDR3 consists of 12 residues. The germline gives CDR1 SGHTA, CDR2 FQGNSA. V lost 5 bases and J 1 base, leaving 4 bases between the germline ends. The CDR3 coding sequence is TGTGCCAGCAGCCCACGCACAGATACGCAGTATTTT. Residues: CASSPRTDTQYF.

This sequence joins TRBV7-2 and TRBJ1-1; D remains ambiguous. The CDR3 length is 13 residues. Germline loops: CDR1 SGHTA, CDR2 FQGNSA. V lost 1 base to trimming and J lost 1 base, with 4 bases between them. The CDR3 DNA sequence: TGTGCCAGCAGCTTAGGACGGAACACTGAAGCTTTCTTT. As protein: CASSLGRNTEAFF.

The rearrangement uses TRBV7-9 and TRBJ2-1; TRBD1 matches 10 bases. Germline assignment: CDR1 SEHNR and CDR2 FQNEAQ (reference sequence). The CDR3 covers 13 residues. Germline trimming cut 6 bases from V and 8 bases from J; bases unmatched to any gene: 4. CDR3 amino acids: CASSPDRGYEQFF. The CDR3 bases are TGTGCCAGCAGTCCGGACAGGGGGTATGAGCAGTTCTTC. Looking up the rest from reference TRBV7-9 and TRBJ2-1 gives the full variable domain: DTGVSQNPRHKITKRGQNVTFRCDPISEHNRLYWYRQTLGQGPEFLTYFQNEAQLEKSRLLSDRFSAERPKGSFSTLEIQRTEQGDSAMYLCASSPDRGYEQFFGPGTRLTVL.

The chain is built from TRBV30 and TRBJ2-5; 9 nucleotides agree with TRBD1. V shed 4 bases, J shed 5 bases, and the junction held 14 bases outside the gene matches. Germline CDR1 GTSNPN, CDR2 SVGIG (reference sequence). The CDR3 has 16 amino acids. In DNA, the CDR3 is TGTGCCTGGACCAAAACCGGGACAGGGTTCCTGGAGACCCAGTACTTC. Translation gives CAWTKTGTGFLETQYF.

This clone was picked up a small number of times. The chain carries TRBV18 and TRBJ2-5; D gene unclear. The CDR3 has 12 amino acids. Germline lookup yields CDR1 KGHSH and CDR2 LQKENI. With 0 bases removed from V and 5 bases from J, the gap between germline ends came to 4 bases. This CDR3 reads CASSPPTETQYF. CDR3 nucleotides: TGTGCCAGCTCACCACCGACGGAGACCCAGTACTTC.

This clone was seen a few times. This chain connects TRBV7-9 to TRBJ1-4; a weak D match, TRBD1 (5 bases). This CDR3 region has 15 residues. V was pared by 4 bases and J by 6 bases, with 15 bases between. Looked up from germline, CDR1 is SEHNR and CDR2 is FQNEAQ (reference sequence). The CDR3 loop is CASSSSGRWDEKLFF. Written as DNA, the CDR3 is TGTGCCAGCAGCTCATCGGGGCGTTGGGATGAAAAACTGTTTTTT.

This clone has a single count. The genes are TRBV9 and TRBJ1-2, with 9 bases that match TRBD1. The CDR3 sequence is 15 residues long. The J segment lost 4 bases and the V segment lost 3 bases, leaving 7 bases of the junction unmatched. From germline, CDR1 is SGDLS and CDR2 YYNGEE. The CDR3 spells CASSARTGVRYGYTF. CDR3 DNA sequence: TGTGCCAGCAGCGCCCGGACAGGGGTCCGCTATGGCTACACCTTC.

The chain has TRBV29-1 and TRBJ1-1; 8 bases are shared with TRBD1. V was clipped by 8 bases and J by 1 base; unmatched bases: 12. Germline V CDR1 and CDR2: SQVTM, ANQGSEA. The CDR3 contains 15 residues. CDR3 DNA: TGCAGCCTAAGGACAGGGAGCCTTCCGAACACTGAAGCTTTCTTT. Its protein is CSLRTGSLPNTEAFF.

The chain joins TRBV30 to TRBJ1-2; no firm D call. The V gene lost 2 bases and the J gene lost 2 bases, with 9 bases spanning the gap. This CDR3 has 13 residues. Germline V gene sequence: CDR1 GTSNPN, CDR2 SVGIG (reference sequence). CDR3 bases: TGTGCCTGGAGTATGCAGTCCAACTATGGCTACACCTTC. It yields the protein CAWSMQSNYGYTF.

The CDR3 DNA follows: TGTGCCAGCAGCGTAGTGACGAACGCAGATACGCAGTATTTT. The encoded protein is CASSVVTNADTQYF. The chain uses TRBV9 and TRBJ2-3; D gene unclear. V was shortened by 0 bases and J by 4 bases, with 9 bases between the two germline ends. The germline V gene encodes CDR1 SGDLS and CDR2 YYNGEE. The CDR3 contains 14 residues. The full variable domain, rest sourced from reference TRBV9 and TRBJ2-3, is DSGVTQTPKHLITATGQRVTLRCSPRSGDLSVYWYQQSLDQGLQFLIQYYNGEERAKGNILERFSAQQFPDLHSELNLSSLELGDSALYFCASSVVTNADTQYFGPGTRLTVL.

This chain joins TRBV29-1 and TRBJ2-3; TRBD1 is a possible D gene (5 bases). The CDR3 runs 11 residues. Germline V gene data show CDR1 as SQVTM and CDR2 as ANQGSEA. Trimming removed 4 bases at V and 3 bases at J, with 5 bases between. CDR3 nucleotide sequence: TGCAGCGTTGGACAGACAGATACGCAGTATTTT. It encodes CSVGQTDTQYF.

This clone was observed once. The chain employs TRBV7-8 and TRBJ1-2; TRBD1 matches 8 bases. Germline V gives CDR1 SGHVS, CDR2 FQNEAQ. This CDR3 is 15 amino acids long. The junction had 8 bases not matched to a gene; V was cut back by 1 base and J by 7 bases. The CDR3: CASSLVAGGKGGYTF. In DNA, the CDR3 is TGTGCCAGCAGCTTAGTGGCAGGGGGCAAGGGTGGCTACACCTTC.